This TCR beta chain is from a study of blood T cell repertoires in COVID-19. Overall study context: The study drew acute and convalescent COVID-19 samples from the United States, Italy and Spain. T cells, B-cell-depleted T cells, or PBMCs supplied cDNA or gDNA.

V lost 5 bases, J lost 10 bases, and 2 bases stayed unmatched. Germline values: CDR1 SEHNR, CDR2 FQNEAQ (reference sequence). The CDR3 totals 11 residues. In the study's own analysis: Nucleated cell counts were estimated from reference gene primer amplification. Using immunoSEQ multiplex PCR, the repertoire was profiled, and TCRdb retains in-frame clones only, with some absent. V, J and clone size were drawn from that table, and D and trimming were deduced from the DNA. The table lists tens of thousands of clones, more than 85% of them singletons. The J gene is TRBJ1-1, the V gene TRBV7-9, with 9 bases matching TRBD1. Sample: peripheral blood. This clonotype was obtained from a human donor with active COVID-19. The donor label of this sample is uncertain. Here the CDR3 DNA reads TGTGCCAGCAGCCCGACAGGGGGAGCTTTCTTT. Its translation: CASSPTGGAFF.